These 12 T cell receptor beta chains were sequenced from one sample in a study of Ad26.COV2.S vaccination and SARS-CoV-2 variants. Treatment in this sample: 19 received Ad26.COV2.S at low or high dose, single or two shots; about five received placebo; per-sample allocation not given. Day 63 after the first vaccine or placebo injection was the time point for sampling. Sequencing used immunoSEQ multiplex PCR; TCRdb keeps in-frame clones, though not all of them. The table has about 350,000 clones, about 87% seen once. This specimen consisted of peripheral blood, obtained in a trial of Ad26.COV2.S vaccine versus placebo. Receptors were obtained from a person aged 18-65 years who received the Ad26.COV2.S COVID-19 vaccine or a placebo.

This chain links TRBV14 with TRBJ2-1, with 15 nucleotides matching TRBD2. The germline V gene has CDR1 SGHDN and CDR2 FVKESK. There are 18 residues in the CDR3. V lost 2 bases, J lost 6 bases, and 8 bases stayed unmatched. The CDR3 sequence is CASSQLRRGLAGGNEQFF. The CDR3 region has the DNA TGTGCCAGCAGCCAATTGAGACGGGGACTAGCGGGGGGCAATGAGCAGTTCTTC.

The table lists this clone with a count of one. This chain connects TRBV2 to TRBJ1-6; no reliable D call. The CDR3 loop spans 13 amino acids. V gave up 7 bases and J gave up 1 base, with 5 bases separating them. The germline V gene encodes CDR1 SNHLY and CDR2 FYNNEI. CDR3 DNA sequence: TGTGCCAGCAAGAGGTCCTATAATTCACCCCTCCACTTT. Translating it yields CASKRSYNSPLHF.

The gene calls are TRBV18 and TRBJ2-3; TRBD2 is a possible D gene (5 bases). Trimming removed 4 bases from V and 4 bases from J, with 9 bases in between. The germline V gene has CDR1 KGHSH and CDR2 LQKENI. The CDR3 contains 13 residues. This chain's CDR3 is CASSRTSSDTQYF. The CDR3 DNA is TGTGCCAGCTCACGCACTAGTTCAGATACGCAGTATTTT. Based on the CDR3 plus reference TRBV18 and TRBJ2-3, the full variable domain is NAGVMQNPRHLVRRRGQEARLRCSPMKGHSHVYWYRQLPEEGLKFMVYLQKENIIDESGMPKERFSAEFPKEGPSILRIQQVVRGDSAAYFCASSRTSSDTQYFGPGTRLTVL.

V and J are TRBV4-3 and TRBJ1-5; D is perhaps TRBD1 (5 bases). The CDR3 is 15 residues long. Germline CDR1 reads LGHNA; CDR2 reads YSLEER. Between the trimmed V and J ends, which lost 0 bases and 4 bases, there was a span of 10 bases. Here the CDR3 reads CASSQDPAGNQPQHF. The CDR3 DNA reads TGCGCCAGCAGCCAAGATCCGGCAGGGAATCAGCCCCAGCATTTT.

In nucleotides, the CDR3 is TGTGCCACCAGTGGAGCAGGGGAGACCCAGTACTTC. This translates into CATSGAGETQYF. The V gene is TRBV24-1, the J gene TRBJ2-5; TRBD1 is a possible D gene (5 bases). V shed 5 bases and J shed 5 bases, with 8 bases lying between them. The CDR3 sequence is 12 residues long. Germline CDR1 is KGHDR and CDR2 is SFDVKD.

This chain connects TRBV5-1 to TRBJ1-3, with 8 bases that match TRBD1. Germline CDR1 and CDR2: SGHRS and YFSETQ. The J segment lost 4 bases and the V segment lost 3 bases, leaving 6 bases of the junction unmatched. The CDR3 is 15 amino acids. Here the CDR3 DNA reads TGCGCCAGCAGCTCCACGGACAGGGAAGGAAACACCATATATTTT. This codes for CASSSTDREGNTIYF.

The chain carries TRBV28 and TRBJ1-5, with D maybe TRBD1 (6 bases). Germline V gives CDR1 MDHEN, CDR2 SYDVKM. This CDR3 has 14 amino acids. Between the trimmed V and J ends, which lost 3 bases and 4 bases, there was a span of 10 bases. This CDR3 reads CASSFTGLNQPQHF. The CDR3 coding sequence is TGTGCCAGCAGTTTCACAGGGTTGAATCAGCCCCAGCATTTT.

The chain carries TRBV12-5 and TRBJ1-1; D remains unclear. V shed 2 bases and J shed 5 bases, with 6 bases lying between them. The germline V gene encodes CDR1 LGHNT and CDR2 FRNRAP. This CDR3 comprises 12 residues. The CDR3 sequence is CASGLSRTEAFF. CDR3 sequence (DNA): TGTGCTAGTGGTTTGTCTCGAACTGAAGCTTTCTTT.

The CDR3 coding sequence is TGTGCCAGCAGCCCACAGGGACAGGGACATAGCATGAACACTGAAGCTTTCTTT. Amino acids: CASSPQGQGHSMNTEAFF. This rearrangement joins TRBV3-1 (or the pseudogene TRBV3-2) to TRBJ1-1, with 9 nucleotides matching TRBD1. V dropped 4 bases and J dropped 0; count of bases not matched to a gene: 12. The CDR3 sequence is 18 residues long. The V gene's germline CDR1 is LGHDT and CDR2 YNNKEL (reference sequence).

This clone was observed a handful of times. The V gene is TRBV18, the J gene TRBJ2-5; D is tentatively TRBD1 or TRBD2 (5 bases each). The CDR3 length is 14 residues. CDR1 KGHSH and CDR2 LQKENI come from the germline V gene. Trimming cost V 0 bases and J 4 bases, with 9 bases left between them. The DNA for the CDR3 is TGTGCCAGCTCACCACCGACGGGGCGAGAGACCCAGTACTTC. Amino acids: CASSPPTGRETQYF.

In its sample, this clone was seen a few times. The V call is TRBV4-2, the J call TRBJ1-3; D is unclear. The V end was cut by 3 bases, the J end by 6 bases, with 9 bases between. The germline CDR1 and CDR2 sequences are LGHNA and YNFKEQ. The CDR3 contains 13 residues. Here the CDR3 DNA reads TGTGCCAGCAGCCAGGGAGGGTCAAACACCATATATTTT. Its protein product is CASSQGGSNTIYF.

The chain has TRBV28 and TRBJ1-1, with no clear D. Trimming stripped 5 bases from V and 4 bases from J, with 11 bases between. The CDR3 runs 13 residues. Germline V CDR1 and CDR2: MDHEN, SYDVKM. CDR3 amino acids: CASSPGRGTEAFF. The CDR3 bases are TGTGCCAGCAGTCCGGGCCGGGGCACTGAAGCTTTCTTT.